Below are 2 T cell receptor beta chains sequenced from a single sample in a study of T cell repertoires in cytomegalovirus infection. Each CDR3 protein is one row after TCRdb ran MiXCR on the reads. The sample lists under 800,000 distinct CDR3 sequences, approximately 25% occurring once. The sample was CD8+ T cells from PBMCs. The receptors were sampled from a human donor in good health (CMV status not recorded). Some clones in this sample may be carry-over from other donors' samples.

This clonotype has more than one count but fewer than ten. The CDR3 here is CSARDKGSWTGGSYEQYF. For the CDR3, the DNA is TGCAGTGCTAGAGATAAAGGATCGTGGACAGGGGGATCCTACGAGCAGTACTTC. The rearrangement joins TRBV20-1 to TRBJ2-7, with 10 nucleotides matching TRBD1. Trimming at V came to 0 bases and at J to 1 base, leaving 12 bases not matched to a gene. The germline CDR1 and CDR2 sequences are DFQATT and SNEGSKA (reference sequence). This CDR3 region has 18 residues.

This clonotype came up many times. The rearrangement joins TRBV6-2 or TRBV6-3 to TRBJ2-3; possibly TRBD2 for D (6 bases). Per germline, CDR1 MNHEY and CDR2 SVGEGT. This CDR3 region has 15 residues. Trimming left V 10 bases short and J 5 bases short, with 22 bases between. CDR3 DNA: TGTGCCACCGGGGGAAGTTTACGGGACGAAGATACGCAGTATTTT. Protein product: CATGGSLRDEDTQYF.